These 8 T cell receptor beta chains came from one sample sequenced in a study of shared clonotypes between healthy human individuals. Data came from immunoSEQ multiplex PCR; TCRdb stores just in-frame clones and leaves some out. In the table there are some 1,400,000 clones, approximately 96% of which are singletons. Sequencing was carried out using naive CD4+ T cells sorted from blood. Sample subset: CD45RA+ positively selected. The receptors originated from a man in his thirties or forties in good health.

This sequence joins TRBV28 and TRBJ2-3, with D unresolved. The V gene's germline CDR1 is MDHEN and CDR2 SYDVKM. The CDR3 loop spans 13 amino acids. Trimming shortened V by 7 bases and J by 0 bases, and 8 bases separated the two germline ends. CDR3: CASISSSTDTQYF. CDR3 DNA sequence: TGTGCCAGCATTAGTTCTAGCACAGATACGCAGTATTTT.

The chain joins TRBV28 to TRBJ1-2; D unclear. Germline values: CDR1 MDHEN, CDR2 SYDVKM. The CDR3 contains 12 residues. V was pared by 2 bases and J by 5 bases, with 6 bases between. CDR3 DNA sequence: TGTGCCAGCAGTTTACCAGCTTATGGCTACACCTTC. Encoded protein: CASSLPAYGYTF.

The chain employs TRBV5-1 and TRBJ1-4; maybe TRBD1 (6 bases). With 0 bases removed from V and 5 bases from J, the gap between germline ends came to 20 bases. CDR1 is SGHRS and CDR2 is YFSETQ in the germline V gene. The CDR3 spans 18 residues. The CDR3 coding sequence is TGCGCCAGCAGCTTGGCCGCGATGACGCGGAGGGGGAATGAAAAACTGTTTTTT. This gives the protein CASSLAAMTRRGNEKLFF.

Only one count was recorded for this clone. The chain carries TRBV7-3 and TRBJ2-3, with D perhaps given as TRBD1 or TRBD2 (5 bases each). CDR1 and CDR2 from the germline V gene are SGHTA and FQGTGA. The ends were cut back, 2 bases at V and 2 bases at J, with 20 bases in the middle. The CDR3 extends over 18 amino acids. The CDR3 sequence is CASSLGESTGRSTDTQYF. CDR3 in DNA: TGTGCCAGCAGCTTAGGAGAATCGACGGGACGTTCCACAGATACGCAGTATTTT.

The chain carries TRBV29-1 and TRBJ1-4; 7 bases are shared with TRBD1. The CDR3 consists of 12 residues. The germline CDR1 and CDR2 sequences are SQVTM and ANQGSEA. J gave up 7 bases and V 7 bases, and 6 bases lay outside the gene matches. This CDR3 reads CSDRDSREKLFF. In DNA, the CDR3 is TGCAGCGACCGGGACAGTCGTGAAAAACTGTTTTTT.

The V call is TRBV4-2, the J call TRBJ1-2, with D possibly TRBD1 on 5 matching bases. Germline values: CDR1 LGHNA, CDR2 YNFKEQ. V was pared by 0 bases and J by 3 bases, with 11 bases between. The CDR3 is made up of 15 amino acids. CDR3 sequence reads: CASSQDRGSYYGYTF. The CDR3 nucleotides read TGTGCCAGCAGCCAAGATCGGGGCTCCTACTATGGCTACACCTTC.

This chain connects TRBV10-3 to TRBJ1-1, with 7 bases that match TRBD1. The V and J ends lost 6 bases and 1 base, in that order; junction bases with no gene match: 11. Germline CDR1 is ENHRY and CDR2 is SYGVKD. The CDR3 consists of 16 residues. In nucleotides, the CDR3 is TGTGCCATCAGCGAACCGACGAGACAGGGGAACACTGAAGCTTTCTTT. This codes for CAISEPTRQGNTEAFF.

The genes are TRBV10-1 and TRBJ1-5; no definite D call. Trimming removed 3 bases at V and 2 bases at J, with 5 bases between. Germline CDR1 and CDR2: WNHNN and SYGVQD (reference sequence). CDR3 length: 13 amino acids. The CDR3 nucleotides are TGCGCCAGCAGTGATAGGGGCAATCAGCCCCAGCATTTT. Encoded protein: CASSDRGNQPQHF.